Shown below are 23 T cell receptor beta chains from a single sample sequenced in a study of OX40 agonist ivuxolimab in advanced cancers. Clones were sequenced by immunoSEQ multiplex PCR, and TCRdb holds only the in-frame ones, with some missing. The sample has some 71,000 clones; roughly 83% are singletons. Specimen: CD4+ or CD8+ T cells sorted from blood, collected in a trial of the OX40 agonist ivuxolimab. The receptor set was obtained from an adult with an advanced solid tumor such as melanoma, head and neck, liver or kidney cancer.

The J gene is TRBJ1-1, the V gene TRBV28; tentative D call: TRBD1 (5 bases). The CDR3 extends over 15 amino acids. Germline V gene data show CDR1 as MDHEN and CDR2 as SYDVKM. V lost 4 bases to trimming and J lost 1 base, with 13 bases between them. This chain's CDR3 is CASSYGGTTNTEAFF. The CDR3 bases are TGTGCCAGCAGTTATGGGGGGACCACGAACACTGAAGCTTTCTTT.

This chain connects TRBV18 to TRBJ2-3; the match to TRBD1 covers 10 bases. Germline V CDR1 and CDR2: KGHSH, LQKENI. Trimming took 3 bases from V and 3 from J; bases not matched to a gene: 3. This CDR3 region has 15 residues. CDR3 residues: CASSPTGGRTDTQYF. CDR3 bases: TGTGCCAGCTCACCGACAGGGGGCCGAACAGATACGCAGTATTTT.

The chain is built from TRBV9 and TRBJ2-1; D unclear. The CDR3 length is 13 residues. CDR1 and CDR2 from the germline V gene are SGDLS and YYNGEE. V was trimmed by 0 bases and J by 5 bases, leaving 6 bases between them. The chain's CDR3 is CASSVGLDNEQFF. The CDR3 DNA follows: TGTGCCAGCAGCGTAGGGCTCGACAATGAGCAGTTCTTC.

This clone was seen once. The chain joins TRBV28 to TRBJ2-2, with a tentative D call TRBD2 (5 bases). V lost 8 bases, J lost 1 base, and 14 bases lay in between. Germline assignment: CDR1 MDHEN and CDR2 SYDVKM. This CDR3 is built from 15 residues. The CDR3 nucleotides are TGTGCCAGCGCCTTTGAGGGCAGGAACACCGGGGAGCTGTTTTTT. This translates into CASAFEGRNTGELFF.

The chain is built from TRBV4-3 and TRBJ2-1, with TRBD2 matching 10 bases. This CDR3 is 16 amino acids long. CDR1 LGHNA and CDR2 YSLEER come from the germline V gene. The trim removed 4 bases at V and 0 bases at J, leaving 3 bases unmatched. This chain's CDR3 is CASSPGLADSYNEQFF. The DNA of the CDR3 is TGCGCCAGCAGCCCCGGACTAGCGGACTCCTACAATGAGCAGTTCTTC.

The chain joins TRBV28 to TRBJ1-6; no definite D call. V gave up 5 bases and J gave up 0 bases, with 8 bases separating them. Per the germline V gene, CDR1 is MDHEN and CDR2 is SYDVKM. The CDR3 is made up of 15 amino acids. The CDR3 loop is CASSARSSYNSPLHF. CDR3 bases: TGTGCCAGCAGTGCCAGGAGCTCCTATAATTCACCCCTCCACTTT.

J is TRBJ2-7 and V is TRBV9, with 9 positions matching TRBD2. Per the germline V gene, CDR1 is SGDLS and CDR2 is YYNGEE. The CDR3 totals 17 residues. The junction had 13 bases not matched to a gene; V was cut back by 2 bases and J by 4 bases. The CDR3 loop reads CASSVTSGHNGNYEQYF. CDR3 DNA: TGTGCCAGCAGCGTGACTAGCGGCCACAACGGGAATTACGAGCAGTACTTC.

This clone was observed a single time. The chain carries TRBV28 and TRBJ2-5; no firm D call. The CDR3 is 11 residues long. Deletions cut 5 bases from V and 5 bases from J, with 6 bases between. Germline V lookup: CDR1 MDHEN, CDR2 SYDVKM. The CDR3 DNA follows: TGTGCCAGCAGTCCGGGTGAGACCCAGTACTTC. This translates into CASSPGETQYF.

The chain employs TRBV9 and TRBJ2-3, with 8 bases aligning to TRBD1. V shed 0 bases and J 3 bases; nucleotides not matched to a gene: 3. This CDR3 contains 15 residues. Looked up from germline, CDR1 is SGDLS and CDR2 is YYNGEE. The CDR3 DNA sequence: TGTGCCAGCAGCGTAGGGACAGGGCGTACAGATACGCAGTATTTT. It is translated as CASSVGTGRTDTQYF.

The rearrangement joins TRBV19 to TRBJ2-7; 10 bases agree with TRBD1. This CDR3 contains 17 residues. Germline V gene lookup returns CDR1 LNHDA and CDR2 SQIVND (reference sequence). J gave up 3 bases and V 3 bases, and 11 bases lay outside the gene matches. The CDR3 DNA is TGTGCCAGTAGTATGCTCCCCACCGGGACAGGGGACTACGAGCAGTACTTC. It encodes CASSMLPTGTGDYEQYF.

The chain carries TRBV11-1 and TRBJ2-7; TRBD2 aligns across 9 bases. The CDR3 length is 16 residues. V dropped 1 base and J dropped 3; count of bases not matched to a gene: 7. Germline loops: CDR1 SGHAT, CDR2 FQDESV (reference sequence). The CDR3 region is CASSLGAAGGHYEQYF. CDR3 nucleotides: TGTGCCAGCAGCTTAGGGGCGGCGGGGGGGCACTACGAGCAGTACTTC.

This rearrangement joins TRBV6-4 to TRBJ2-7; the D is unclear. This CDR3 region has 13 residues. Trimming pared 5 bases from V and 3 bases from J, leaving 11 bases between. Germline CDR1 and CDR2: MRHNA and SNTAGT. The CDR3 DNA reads TGTGCCAGCAGTTTAGGTCACCGCTACGAGCAGTACTTC. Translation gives CASSLGHRYEQYF.

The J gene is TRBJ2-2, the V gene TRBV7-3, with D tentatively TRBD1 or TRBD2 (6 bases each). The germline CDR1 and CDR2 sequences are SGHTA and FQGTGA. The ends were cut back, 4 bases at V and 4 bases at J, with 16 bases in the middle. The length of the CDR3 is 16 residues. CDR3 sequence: CASSSGVADPTGELFF. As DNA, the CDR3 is TGTGCCAGCAGCTCAGGGGTAGCGGACCCCACCGGGGAGCTGTTTTTT.

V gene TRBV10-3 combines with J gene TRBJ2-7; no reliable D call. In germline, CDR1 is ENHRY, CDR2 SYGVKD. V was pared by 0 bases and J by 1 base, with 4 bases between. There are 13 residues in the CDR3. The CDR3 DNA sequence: TGTGCCATCAGTGAGTCTTATTCCTACGAGCAGTACTTC. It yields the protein CAISESYSYEQYF.

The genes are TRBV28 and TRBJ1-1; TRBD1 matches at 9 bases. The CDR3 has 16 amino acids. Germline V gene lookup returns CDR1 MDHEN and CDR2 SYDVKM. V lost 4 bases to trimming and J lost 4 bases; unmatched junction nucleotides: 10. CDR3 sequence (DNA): TGTGCCAGCAGTTACGGGACAGGGAGGGAAGTCACTGAAGCTTTCTTT. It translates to CASSYGTGREVTEAFF.

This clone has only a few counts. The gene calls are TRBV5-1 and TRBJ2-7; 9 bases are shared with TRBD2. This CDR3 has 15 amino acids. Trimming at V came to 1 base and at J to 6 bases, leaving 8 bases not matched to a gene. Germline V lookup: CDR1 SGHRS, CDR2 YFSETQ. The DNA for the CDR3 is TGCGCCAGCAGCTTGCGGGCTAGCGGGGACGCCGAGCAGTACTTC. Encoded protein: CASSLRASGDAEQYF.

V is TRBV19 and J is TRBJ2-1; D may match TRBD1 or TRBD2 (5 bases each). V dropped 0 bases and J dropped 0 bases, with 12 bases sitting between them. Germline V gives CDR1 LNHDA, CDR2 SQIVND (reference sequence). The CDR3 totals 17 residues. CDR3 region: CASSIEFAGSSYNEQFF. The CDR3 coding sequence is TGTGCCAGTAGTATAGAATTCGCAGGGAGCTCCTACAATGAGCAGTTCTTC.

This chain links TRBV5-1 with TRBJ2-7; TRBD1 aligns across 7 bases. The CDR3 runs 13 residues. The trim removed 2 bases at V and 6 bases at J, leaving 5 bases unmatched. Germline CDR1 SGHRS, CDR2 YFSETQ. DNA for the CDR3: TGCGCCAGCAGCTTCTCGACAGGGCTCGAGCAGTACTTC. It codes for CASSFSTGLEQYF. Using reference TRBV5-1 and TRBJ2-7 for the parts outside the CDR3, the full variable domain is KAGVTQTPRYLIKTRGQQVTLSCSPISGHRSVSWYQQTPGQGLQFLFEYFSETQRNKGNFPGRFSGRQFSNSRSEMNVSTLELGDSALYLCASSFSTGLEQYFGPGTRLTVT.

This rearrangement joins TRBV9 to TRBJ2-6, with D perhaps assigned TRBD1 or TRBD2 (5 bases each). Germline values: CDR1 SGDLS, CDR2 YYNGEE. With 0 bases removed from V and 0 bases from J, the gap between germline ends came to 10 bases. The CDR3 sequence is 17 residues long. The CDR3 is CASSVEGRASGANVLTF. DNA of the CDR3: TGTGCCAGCAGCGTAGAGGGACGGGCCTCTGGGGCCAACGTCCTGACTTTC.

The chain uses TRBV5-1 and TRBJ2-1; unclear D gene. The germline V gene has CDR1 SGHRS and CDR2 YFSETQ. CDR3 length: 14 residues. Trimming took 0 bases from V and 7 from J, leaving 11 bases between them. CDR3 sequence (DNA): TGCGCCAGCAGCTTGGAAACGGTACAAAATGAGCAGTTCTTC. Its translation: CASSLETVQNEQFF. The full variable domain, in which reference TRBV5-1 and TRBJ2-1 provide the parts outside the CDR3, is KAGVTQTPRYLIKTRGQQVTLSCSPISGHRSVSWYQQTPGQGLQFLFEYFSETQRNKGNFPGRFSGRQFSNSRSEMNVSTLELGDSALYLCASSLETVQNEQFFGPGTRLTVL.

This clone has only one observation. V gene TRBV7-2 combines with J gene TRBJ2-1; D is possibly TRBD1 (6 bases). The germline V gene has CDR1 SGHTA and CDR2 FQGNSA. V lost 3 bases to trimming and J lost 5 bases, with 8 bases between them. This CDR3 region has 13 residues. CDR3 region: CASSFNRDNEQFF. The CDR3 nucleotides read TGTGCCAGCAGCTTCAACAGGGACAATGAGCAGTTCTTC.

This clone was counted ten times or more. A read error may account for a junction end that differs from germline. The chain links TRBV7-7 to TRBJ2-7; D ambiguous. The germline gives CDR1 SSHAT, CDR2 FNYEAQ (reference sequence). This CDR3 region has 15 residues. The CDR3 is CASSPRLSGPYEQYF. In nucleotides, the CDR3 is TGTGCTAGCAGCCCAAGGCTCTCCGGACCCTACGAGCAGTACTTC.

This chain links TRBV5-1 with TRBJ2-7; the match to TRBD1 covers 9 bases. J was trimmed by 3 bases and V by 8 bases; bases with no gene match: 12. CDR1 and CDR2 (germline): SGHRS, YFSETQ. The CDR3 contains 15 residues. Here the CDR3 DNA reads TGCGCCAGTACCTACCGGGGACAGGGAGTCTACGAGCAGTACTTC. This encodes CASTYRGQGVYEQYF.